This is a list of T cell receptor beta chains from one sample in a study of blood T cell repertoires in COVID-19. Sequencing was performed with immunoSEQ multiplex PCR; in TCRdb, only in-frame clones are kept and a portion is missing. The table includes approximately 30,000 clones, roughly 92% detected once. Sequencing was done on a sample of peripheral blood. These receptors were collected from a human donor in a cohort sampled during active COVID-19. CDR3s include the opening cysteine and the closing phenylalanine or tryptophan. The D gene is left open where the match is weak. Some rows mark clone size as missing; the rest say once, few, many or name a class of expanded clone.

J	D	length	size	V	CDR3	DNA
TRBJ1-3	NA	15	NA	TRBV2	CASSELRSSGNTIYF	TGTGCCAGCAGTGAGCTTAGGAGCTCTGGAAACACCATATATTTT
TRBJ1-3	NA	15	NA	TRBV3-1/TRBV3-2	CASSHPSGSGNTIYF	TGTGCCAGCAGCCACCCCTCGGGATCCGGAAACACCATATATTTT
TRBJ2-5	NA	17	NA	TRBV5-4	CASSLDMGGAYQETQYF	TGTGCCAGCAGCTTGGATATGGGCGGGGCCTACCAAGAGACCCAGTACTTC
TRBJ2-2	NA	14	NA	TRBV2	CASRKDYPTGELFF	TGTGCCAGCAGGAAGGACTATCCGACCGGGGAGCTGTTTTTT
TRBJ1-2	TRBD1	14	NA	TRBV7-9	CASRPDRDDHGYTF	TGTGCCAGCAGGCCGGACAGGGATGATCATGGCTACACCTTC
TRBJ1-2	TRBD1	15	NA	TRBV5-5	CASSFARDRFSGYTF	TGTGCCAGCAGCTTCGCCAGGGACAGATTTTCTGGCTACACCTTC
TRBJ2-7	NA	16	NA	TRBV5-8	CASRGPSRGLRYEQYF	TGTGCCAGCAGGGGCCCAAGCCGGGGGTTGCGGTACGAGCAGTACTTC
TRBJ2-2	NA	13	once	TRBV2	CASSELGAGELFF	TGTGCCAGCAGTGAGTTAGGGGCCGGGGAGCTGTTTTTT
TRBJ2-3	NA	13	NA	TRBV6-5	CASSPLSTDTQYF	TGTGCCAGCAGTCCACTAAGCACAGATACGCAGTATTTT
TRBJ1-2	TRBD1	16	NA	TRBV30	CATPGQGARVSYGYTF	TGTGCCACACCGGGACAGGGGGCAAGGGTCTCCTATGGCTACACCTTC
TRBJ1-2	NA	13	NA	TRBV24-1	CATSDLRNYGYTF	TGTGCCACCAGTGATTTGCGGAACTATGGCTACACCTTC
TRBJ1-6	TRBD1	16	NA	TRBV4-2	CASSQETGDRRSPLHF	TGTGCCAGCAGCCAAGAGACCGGGGACAGGCGTTCACCCCTCCACTTT
TRBJ1-1	TRBD1	16	NA	TRBV11-2	CASSSTTGTGNTEAFF	TGTGCCAGCAGCTCAACCACCGGGACAGGGAACACTGAAGCTTTCTTT
TRBJ2-7	TRBD1	15	NA	TRBV7-9	CASSSGQVRIYEQYF	TGTGCCAGCAGCTCGGGACAGGTTAGGATCTACGAGCAGTACTTC
TRBJ1-1	TRBD1	15	NA	TRBV19	CASRPSGQGGNEAFF	TGTGCCAGTAGACCCTCAGGACAGGGCGGCAATGAAGCTTTCTTT
TRBJ1-2	NA	15	NA	TRBV10-3	CAISESAWRNYGYTF	TGTGCCATCAGTGAGTCGGCTTGGCGGAACTATGGCTACACCTTC
TRBJ1-1	TRBD1	13	NA	TRBV7-8	CASRGTENTEAFF	TGTGCCAGCAGGGGGACAGAGAACACTGAAGCTTTCTTT
TRBJ1-1	NA	13	NA	TRBV14	CASSQYRNTEAFF	TGTGCCAGCAGCCAATACAGGAACACTGAAGCTTTCTTT
TRBJ2-7	TRBD1	14	NA	TRBV6-5	CASLLRQGEGEQYF	TGTGCCAGCTTATTACGACAGGGTGAGGGCGAGCAGTACTTC
TRBJ2-7	NA	15	NA	TRBV21-1	CASSGQWFGDYEQYF	TGTGCCAGCAGCGGACAGTGGTTTGGGGACTACGAGCAGTACTTC
TRBJ2-1	TRBD2	14	NA	TRBV10-3	CGSGGGTSVNEQFF	TGCGGAAGCGGTGGTGGGACTAGCGTCAATGAGCAGTTCTTC
TRBJ2-7	NA	12	once	TRBV30	CAWSPPPGEQYF	TGTGCCTGGAGTCCCCCCCCCGGCGAGCAGTACTTC
TRBJ1-1	NA	15	NA	TRBV5-1	CASSLKGFMNTEAFF	TGCGCCAGCAGCCTGAAGGGGTTTATGAACACTGAAGCTTTCTTT
TRBJ1-3	TRBD1	17	NA	TRBV5-6	CASSLGDRVDSGNTIYF	TGTGCCAGCAGCTTGGGGGACAGGGTTGACTCTGGAAACACCATATATTTT
TRBJ2-5	NA	14	NA	TRBV15	CATSRGTDQETQYF	TGTGCCACCAGCAGAGGGACAGATCAAGAGACCCAGTACTTC
TRBJ1-4	NA	17	NA	TRBV9	CASSVGRSGGTNEKLFF	TGTGCCAGCAGCGTAGGGCGGTCCGGGGGGACTAATGAAAAACTGTTTTTT
TRBJ2-7	NA	15	NA	TRBV5-1	CASSLGWGGFYEQYF	TGCGCCAGCAGCTTGGGATGGGGGGGCTTCTACGAGCAGTACTTC
TRBJ2-7	NA	16	few	TRBV5-1	CASSLGKASISYEQYF	TGCGCCAGCAGCTTGGGTAAAGCTAGCATCTCCTACGAGCAGTACTTC
TRBJ2-7	NA	13	once	TRBV28	CASLGAGFDEQYF	TGTGCCAGCTTGGGGGCAGGGTTCGACGAGCAGTACTTC
TRBJ2-1	TRBD2	17	NA	TRBV11-3	CASSPGLAGGLAVEQFF	TGTGCCAGCAGCCCCGGACTAGCGGGGGGTCTCGCGGTTGAGCAGTTCTTC
TRBJ2-6	TRBD1	20	NA	TRBV5-5	CASSFLPQGNYLSGANVLTF	TGTGCCAGCAGCTTCCTACCACAGGGGAATTATCTCTCTGGGGCCAACGTCCTGACTTTC
TRBJ2-2	NA	16	NA	TRBV7-2	CASSLARQENTGELFF	TGTGCCAGCAGCTTAGCTAGGCAGGAGAACACCGGGGAGCTGTTTTTT
TRBJ1-2	TRBD1	16	NA	TRBV6-5	CASSSLSTGTGYGYTF	TGTGCCAGCAGTTCACTTTCGACCGGGACAGGCTATGGCTACACCTTC
TRBJ2-2	NA	13	NA	TRBV2	CATSSTSTGELFF	TGTGCCACTAGCTCCACCTCAACCGGGGAGCTGTTTTTT
TRBJ2-7	TRBD2	15	NA	TRBV7-3	CASSSLAGGPYEQYF	TGTGCCAGCAGCTCTCTAGCGGGAGGGCCCTACGAGCAGTACTTC
TRBJ1-3	NA	15	NA	TRBV7-6	CASSLASGAGNTIYF	TGTGCCAGCAGCTTAGCGTCTGGGGCGGGAAACACCATATATTTT
TRBJ2-1	TRBD1	14	NA	TRBV5-5	CASTRQGASNEQFF	TGTGCCAGCACCCGCCAGGGGGCCTCCAATGAGCAGTTCTTC
TRBJ1-3	TRBD1	16	NA	TRBV19	CASSSYRGPFGNTIYF	TGTGCCAGTAGTTCGTACAGGGGGCCATTTGGAAACACCATATATTTT
TRBJ1-1	NA	15	NA	TRBV18	CASSPFRGRNTEAFF	TGTGCCAGCTCACCCTTCAGGGGCAGGAACACTGAAGCTTTCTTT
TRBJ2-7	TRBD1	13	NA	TRBV27	CASRDRALGEQYF	TGTGCCAGCCGGGACAGGGCGTTGGGTGAGCAGTACTTC
TRBJ2-5	NA	12	NA	TRBV7-9	CASRVWEETQYF	TGTGCCAGCAGAGTATGGGAGGAGACCCAGTACTTC
TRBJ2-3	TRBD2	17	NA	TRBV20-1	CSASGLERGTSTDTQYF	TGCAGTGCTAGTGGTTTAGAGCGGGGGACTAGCACAGATACGCAGTATTTT
TRBJ2-3	TRBD2	14	few	TRBV30	CAWNTGGLVDTQYF	TGTGCCTGGAATACGGGGGGGCTGGTAGATACGCAGTATTTT
TRBJ2-2	NA	17	NA	TRBV5-5	CASSLMRAGSDTGELFF	TGTGCCAGCAGCTTGATGCGTGCGGGGTCGGACACCGGGGAGCTGTTTTTT
TRBJ2-7	TRBD1	13	NA	TRBV27	CASSTGVPYEQYF	TGTGCCAGCAGTACAGGGGTCCCCTACGAGCAGTACTTC